This T cell receptor (beta chain) is from a study of T cells after yellow fever vaccination. This clonotype was observed many times. Its antigen is unknown. Germline values: CDR1 LGHNA, CDR2 YSLEER. The CDR3 runs to 13 residues. Trimming shortened V by 3 bases and J by 17 bases, and 17 bases separated the two germline ends. A 5'RACE template-switching step, the method used to make TCR cDNA, added a universal primer site and UMIs. TCRdb reprocessed the 5' RACE reads with MiXCR, giving one entry per CDR3 protein. Seen here are some 220,000 distinct CDR3 sequences, approximately 3% observed once, and the top ten hold less than 3.5%. Overall study results and limits: The study noted that FACS-sorted repertoires could contain abundant clonotypes contaminating from the bulk population. Detected again after the booster were most primary-vaccination clones, at approximately 96% CD4 and 70% to 90% CD8. Weaker overall, the secondary response nonetheless peaked faster (day 5 versus 15).

Sequenced material: CD4+ T cells sorted from PBMCs, taken 10 days after the yellow fever booster vaccination. The origin of this receptor is a man aged 18 to 29 who received the YFV17D yellow fever vaccine. The chain uses TRBV4-3 and TRBJ1-6, with D possibly matching TRBD1 (5 bases). In DNA, the CDR3 is TGCGCCAGCAGCCAGACAGTCGGAGGTGATATCCACTTT. This translates into CASSQTVGGDIHF.